This T cell receptor (beta chain) was recovered during a study of T cells in Graves' hyperthyroidism and ophthalmopathy (dated by TCRdb to between 2019 and 2020). Describing the broader study: Peripheral blood was collected at initial diagnosis, before any treatment. TCR V-J signatures able to tell the groups apart were searched for in a discovery cohort of about a hundred patients, of whom around 42 had Graves' ophthalmopathy and 55 to 60 had stable Graves' hyperthyroidism. Prospective prediction of ophthalmopathy was tested in an independent validation cohort of fewer than 20 hyperthyroidism patients and roughly 16 patients who later progressed to ophthalmopathy. The 100 discovery patients were randomly split 7:3 into training and test sets. In addition, the study compared T-cell repertoires in thyroid tissue and in blood from five to seven Graves' hyperthyroidism patients. Following sampling, methimazole starting at 30 mg daily was given to hyperthyroidism patients, and high-dose intravenous methylprednisolone was given to ophthalmopathy patients. The paper reports TCR Vbeta CDR3 sequencing of 140 or so peripheral blood samples: 43 ophthalmopathy, under 85 hyperthyroidism and around 17 progressor patients. Points the paper makes about the study in general: Most expanded thyroid clonotypes (frequency above 0.001) were also detected in blood, suggesting blood repertoires may reflect thyroid immune responses. A 13 V-J signature model separated ophthalmopathy from stable hyperthyroidism, with around 88% sensitivity and about 81% specificity in cross-validation and 80%/75% in testing. No statistical method was used to fix the sample size in advance, and group allocation was not hidden from the investigators. During validation, the model predicted progression to ophthalmopathy a median of approximately 6.5 months ahead of onset, with just under 71% sensitivity and 72.22% specificity.

Stable Graves' hyperthyroidism was defined as no progression to ophthalmopathy during 18 months of follow-up. Hyperthyroidism patients were aged 18 to 65 years and newly diagnosed, with disease duration of less than 2 months. Patients with uncontrolled infections, other autoimmune diseases, pregnancy or lactation were excluded. Diagnoses relied on clinical symptoms, serum thyroxine and TRAb, thyroid ultrasound and orbital computed tomography. PBMCs were isolated from approximately 10 ml of fresh peripheral blood by Ficoll-Paque density gradient centrifugation. Total RNA was extracted with Trizol reagent, and quality was checked on an Agilent 2100 Bioanalyzer. This clonotype was recorded at least ten times. Its antigen is currently not known. Per-base quality was not reported, and no clone a single base away is much larger than it. The TCR beta CDR3 regions were amplified from RNA transcripts. For the first round of RT-PCR on the TCR CDR3, the HTBI primer set was used together with the Qiagen OneStep RT-PCR kit. Libraries were constructed in a second round of multiplex PCR, after which size selection and purification were carried out. The libraries were sequenced on an Illumina HiSeq2000 using paired-end 100 bp reads. In the source study's methods: SOAPnuke was used to process the raw data, removing reads that contained adapters or uncalled bases, had a mean Phred below 15, or lacked an exact match to the constant primer or identifier. COPE v1.2.5 was used to merge the high-quality paired reads, and each unique nucleotide sequence was defined as a clonotype. MiTCR v1.1 was used to align clonotypes to the IMGT TRBV, TRBD and TRBJ reference segments. Only V-J combinations with frequency above 0.0001, covering 99% to 99.2% of repertoires, were analysed. The TCS score was defined as F50 (clonal expansion) divided by E x V (chaos), with BLOSUM62-based TCRdist calculated between CDR3 peptides within each V-J. Welch's t-statistics and random forest reduced 450 to 600 V-J features to roughly 13, which were used in a naive Bayes classifier (R e1071). Starting from the raw public reads, TCRdb applied fastp trimming at Q25, assembled clones with MiXCR and retained in-frame beta chains. Every entry covers one CDR3 protein and lists the most common genes and DNA from its rows. Clone size and V and J calls follow TCRdb, not the original study. The sample has around 690,000 distinct CDR3 sequences on record, 17% of them singletons. The ten largest clones add up to roughly 15% of the sample.

The specimen sequenced was blood. The TCR originated in a man aged 45-65 years with Graves' hyperthyroidism.

The nucleotide sequence is given as TGTGCCAGCAGCCTCGGACTGGGTGAAGCTTTCTTT. Its coded protein is CASSLGLGEAFF. The chain employs TRBV7-9 and TRBJ1-1; the D gene cannot be named for sure. V was cut back by 5 bases and J by 7 bases, leaving a gap of 11 bases between them. Inclusive of the bounding cysteine and phenylalanine, the CDR3 is 12 residues long. Kept here is only the CDR3 DNA, which spans 36 bases and is read in frame from base 1. The germline V gene (reference sequence) supplies CDR1 SEHNR and CDR2 FQNEAQ.